This is a list of T cell receptor beta chains from one sample in a study of blood T cell repertoires in COVID-19. Here immunoSEQ multiplex PCR was the method, and the copy in TCRdb shows in-frame clones only, minus some. The data contain more than 300,000 clones, 70% to 90% of them singletons. The material sequenced was PBMCs or T cells enriched from blood (not recorded which). The receptors derive from a man between 40 and 49 years old in a cohort exposed to, infected with or recovered from COVID-19 (not recorded which). Both conserved end residues are part of each CDR3. The D gene is left open where the match is weak. A clone size is listed for some rows: how often the clone was seen (once, few, many), or a class if it is expanded.

v_call: TRBV19; clone_size: .; d_call: TRBD1; j_call: TRBJ1-5; cdr3_aa: CASSSTGWDQPQHF; cdr3_nt: TGTGCCAGTAGCTCGACAGGGTGGGATCAGCCCCAGCATTTT
v_call: TRBV5-6; clone_size: few; d_call: .; j_call: TRBJ1-6; cdr3_aa: CASSLYATGHYSPLHF; cdr3_nt: TGTGCCAGCAGCTTATACGCGACGGGTCATTATTCACCCCTCCACTTT
v_call: TRBV5-6; clone_size: .; d_call: TRBD2; j_call: TRBJ2-5; cdr3_aa: CASSSGGQETQYF; cdr3_nt: TGTGCCAGCAGCTCGGGGGGCCAAGAGACCCAGTACTTC
v_call: TRBV19; clone_size: .; d_call: TRBD1; j_call: TRBJ2-1; cdr3_aa: CASSTAGTGANEQFF; cdr3_nt: TGTGCCAGTAGTACTGCCGGGACAGGGGCGAATGAGCAGTTCTTC
v_call: TRBV10-3; clone_size: .; d_call: TRBD2; j_call: TRBJ2-7; cdr3_aa: CAISSGTSGTYEQYF; cdr3_nt: TGTGCCATCAGCTCCGGGACTAGCGGGACCTACGAGCAGTACTTC
v_call: TRBV6-5; clone_size: .; d_call: TRBD1; j_call: TRBJ1-1; cdr3_aa: CASSTRTGENTEAFF; cdr3_nt: TGTGCCAGCAGTACCAGGACAGGTGAGAACACTGAAGCTTTCTTT
v_call: TRBV5-6; clone_size: few; d_call: TRBD1; j_call: TRBJ1-1; cdr3_aa: CASSSLTGTGNTEAFF; cdr3_nt: TGTGCCAGCAGCTCGTTAACCGGGACAGGCAACACTGAAGCTTTCTTT
v_call: TRBV10-1; clone_size: .; d_call: .; j_call: TRBJ2-1; cdr3_aa: CASTERGSNEQFF; cdr3_nt: TGCGCCAGCACCGAACGGGGTTCGAATGAGCAGTTCTTC
v_call: TRBV10-1; clone_size: once; d_call: .; j_call: TRBJ2-3; cdr3_aa: CASSVSGYTDTQYF; cdr3_nt: TGCGCCAGCAGTGTGAGCGGTTACACAGATACGCAGTATTTT
v_call: TRBV6-5; clone_size: .; d_call: .; j_call: TRBJ2-3; cdr3_aa: CASSYVRTDTQYF; cdr3_nt: TGTGCCAGCAGTTATGTGCGGACAGATACGCAGTATTTT
v_call: TRBV24-1; clone_size: .; d_call: TRBD1; j_call: TRBJ1-5; cdr3_aa: CDAGTGGPNQPQHF; cdr3_nt: TGTGACGCCGGGACAGGGGGCCCCAATCAGCCCCAGCATTTT
v_call: TRBV3-1/TRBV3-2; clone_size: .; d_call: TRBD1; j_call: TRBJ1-2; cdr3_aa: CASSPYGTVDPNYGYTF; cdr3_nt: TGTGCCAGCAGCCCTTACGGGACAGTCGACCCTAACTATGGCTACACCTTC
v_call: TRBV10-3; clone_size: .; d_call: .; j_call: TRBJ1-1; cdr3_aa: CAISESGGANTEAFF; cdr3_nt: TGTGCCATCAGTGAGTCAGGCGGGGCTAACACTGAAGCTTTCTTT
v_call: TRBV3-1/TRBV3-2; clone_size: .; d_call: TRBD1; j_call: TRBJ1-2; cdr3_aa: CASSHTSTGTNYGYTF; cdr3_nt: TGTGCCAGCAGCCATACCTCGACAGGGACTAACTATGGCTACACCTTC
v_call: TRBV9; clone_size: .; d_call: .; j_call: TRBJ2-5; cdr3_aa: CASSVGTATQETQYF; cdr3_nt: TGTGCCAGCAGCGTAGGGACAGCAACCCAAGAGACCCAGTACTTC
v_call: TRBV19; clone_size: .; d_call: TRBD1; j_call: TRBJ2-7; cdr3_aa: CASSRGQGFPYEQYF; cdr3_nt: TGTGCCAGTAGTAGGGGACAGGGGTTTCCCTACGAGCAGTACTTC
v_call: TRBV28; clone_size: .; d_call: .; j_call: TRBJ2-1; cdr3_aa: CASSLIQRGNEQFF; cdr3_nt: TGTGCCAGCAGTTTGATCCAAAGAGGCAATGAGCAGTTCTTC
v_call: TRBV7-9; clone_size: .; d_call: TRBD1; j_call: TRBJ1-5; cdr3_aa: CASSLARDRQNQPQHF; cdr3_nt: TGTGCCAGCAGCTTAGCCCGGGACAGGCAAAATCAGCCCCAGCATTTT
v_call: TRBV29-1; clone_size: .; d_call: .; j_call: TRBJ1-1; cdr3_aa: CSVGSPGSISTEAFF; cdr3_nt: TGCAGCGTTGGGTCGCCAGGGTCGATTAGCACTGAAGCTTTCTTT
v_call: TRBV7-6; clone_size: few; d_call: .; j_call: TRBJ2-5; cdr3_aa: CASSSGTSETQYF; cdr3_nt: TGTGCCAGCAGCTCAGGGACTTCGGAGACCCAGTACTTC
v_call: TRBV5-6; clone_size: .; d_call: .; j_call: TRBJ2-1; cdr3_aa: CASSFDFYSYNEQFF; cdr3_nt: TGTGCCAGCAGCTTTGACTTTTACTCCTACAATGAGCAGTTCTTC
v_call: TRBV19; clone_size: .; d_call: TRBD1; j_call: TRBJ2-7; cdr3_aa: CASTRRQGTDEQYF; cdr3_nt: TGTGCCAGTACTCGCCGACAGGGTACTGACGAGCAGTACTTC
v_call: TRBV7-2; clone_size: .; d_call: TRBD2; j_call: TRBJ2-1; cdr3_aa: CASSSRTSGRNEQFF; cdr3_nt: TGTGCCAGCAGCTCCCGGACTAGCGGGCGGAATGAGCAGTTCTTC
v_call: TRBV7-9; clone_size: .; d_call: .; j_call: TRBJ2-3; cdr3_aa: CASQGGGDHTDTQYF; cdr3_nt: TGTGCCAGCCAGGGAGGAGGGGATCACACAGATACGCAGTATTTT
v_call: TRBV5-5; clone_size: .; d_call: TRBD1; j_call: TRBJ1-1; cdr3_aa: CASRDQGALNTEAFF; cdr3_nt: TGTGCCAGCAGAGATCAGGGGGCCCTGAACACTGAAGCTTTCTTT
v_call: TRBV10-3; clone_size: .; d_call: TRBD1; j_call: TRBJ2-1; cdr3_aa: CATLGRGQGESSSYNEQFF; cdr3_nt: TGTGCCACCCTCGGTAGGGGACAGGGTGAAAGTAGCTCCTACAATGAGCAGTTCTTC
v_call: TRBV11-2; clone_size: .; d_call: TRBD1; j_call: TRBJ1-6; cdr3_aa: CASGQGARNSPLHF; cdr3_nt: TGTGCCAGCGGACAGGGGGCTAGGAATTCACCCCTCCACTTT
v_call: TRBV18; clone_size: .; d_call: TRBD1; j_call: TRBJ2-2; cdr3_aa: CASSLLGQGARTGELFF; cdr3_nt: TGTGCCAGCTCACTTCTCGGACAGGGGGCGCGAACCGGGGAGCTGTTTTTT
v_call: TRBV5-1; clone_size: .; d_call: TRBD1; j_call: TRBJ2-1; cdr3_aa: CASSLVGQGGNEQFF; cdr3_nt: TGCGCCAGCAGCTTGGTGGGACAGGGGGGGAATGAGCAGTTCTTC
v_call: TRBV5-1; clone_size: .; d_call: .; j_call: TRBJ2-7; cdr3_aa: CASSFGPGQPYEQYF; cdr3_nt: TGCGCCAGCAGCTTTGGGCCAGGGCAACCCTACGAGCAGTACTTC
v_call: TRBV18; clone_size: .; d_call: .; j_call: TRBJ1-6; cdr3_aa: CASSPRIDNNSPLHF; cdr3_nt: TGTGCCAGCTCACCACGGATAGACAATAATTCACCCCTCCACTTT
v_call: TRBV11-2; clone_size: once; d_call: .; j_call: TRBJ1-6; cdr3_aa: CASRLTQDNSPLHF; cdr3_nt: TGTGCCAGCAGACTCACACAGGATAATTCACCCCTCCACTTT
v_call: TRBV14; clone_size: .; d_call: .; j_call: TRBJ1-2; cdr3_aa: CASSQVSGLLGYTF; cdr3_nt: TGTGCCAGCAGCCAAGTTTCAGGGTTATTGGGCTACACCTTC
v_call: TRBV5-1; clone_size: .; d_call: .; j_call: TRBJ1-1; cdr3_aa: CASSYAENTEAFF; cdr3_nt: TGCGCCAGCAGCTACGCAGAGAACACTGAAGCTTTCTTT
v_call: TRBV7-2; clone_size: .; d_call: .; j_call: TRBJ2-1; cdr3_aa: CASSMRLSYNEQFF; cdr3_nt: TGTGCCAGCAGCATGAGACTTTCTTACAATGAGCAGTTCTTC